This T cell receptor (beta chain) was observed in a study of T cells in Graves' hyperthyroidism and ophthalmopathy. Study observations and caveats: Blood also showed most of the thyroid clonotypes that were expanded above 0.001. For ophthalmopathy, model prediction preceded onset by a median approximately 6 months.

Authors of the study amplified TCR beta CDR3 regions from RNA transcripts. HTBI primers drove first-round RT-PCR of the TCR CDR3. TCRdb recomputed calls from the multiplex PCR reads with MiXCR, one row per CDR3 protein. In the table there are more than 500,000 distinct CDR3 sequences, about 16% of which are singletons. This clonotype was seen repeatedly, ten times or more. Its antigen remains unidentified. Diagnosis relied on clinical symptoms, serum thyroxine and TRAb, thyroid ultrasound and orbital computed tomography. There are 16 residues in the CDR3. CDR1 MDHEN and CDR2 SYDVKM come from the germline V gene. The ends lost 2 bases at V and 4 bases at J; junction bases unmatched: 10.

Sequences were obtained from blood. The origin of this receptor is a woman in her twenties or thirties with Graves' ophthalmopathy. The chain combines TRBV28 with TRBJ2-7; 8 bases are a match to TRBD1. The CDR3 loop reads CASSLGDRQVRYEQYF. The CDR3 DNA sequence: TGTGCCAGCAGTTTAGGGGACAGGCAAGTGCGGTACGAGCAGTACTTC. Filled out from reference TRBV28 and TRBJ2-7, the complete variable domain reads DVKVTQSSRYLVKRTGEKVFLECVQDMDHENMFWYRQDPGLGLRLIYFSYDVKMKEKGDIPEGYSVSREKKERFSLILESASTNQTSMYLCASSLGDRQVRYEQYFGPGTRLTVT.